This TCR beta chain was documented in a study of Tregs in tolerant kidney transplant recipients. Study-wide results and caveats: Nucleotide sequences could not be compared across some patients' samples due to primer changes.

As concerns this clone: What it binds is unknown.

Clones were sequenced by immunoSEQ multiplex PCR, and TCRdb holds only the in-frame ones, with some missing. The sample has around 70,000 clones, roughly 92% seen once. The sequences come from CD8+ T cells from blood, collected before the transplant. The clonotype originates from a human donor who received a combined kidney and bone marrow transplant.

For the CDR3, the DNA is TGTGCCAGCAGCTTTGCGGGGGGGCCGACAGATACGCAGTATTTT. Its translation: CASSFAGGPTDTQYF. This chain uses TRBV7-6 with TRBJ2-3; 9 bases fit TRBD2. The junction had 4 bases not matched to a gene; V was cut back by 3 bases and J by 3 bases. The CDR3 is 15 residues long. Germline V gene lookup returns CDR1 SGHVS and CDR2 FNYEAQ.